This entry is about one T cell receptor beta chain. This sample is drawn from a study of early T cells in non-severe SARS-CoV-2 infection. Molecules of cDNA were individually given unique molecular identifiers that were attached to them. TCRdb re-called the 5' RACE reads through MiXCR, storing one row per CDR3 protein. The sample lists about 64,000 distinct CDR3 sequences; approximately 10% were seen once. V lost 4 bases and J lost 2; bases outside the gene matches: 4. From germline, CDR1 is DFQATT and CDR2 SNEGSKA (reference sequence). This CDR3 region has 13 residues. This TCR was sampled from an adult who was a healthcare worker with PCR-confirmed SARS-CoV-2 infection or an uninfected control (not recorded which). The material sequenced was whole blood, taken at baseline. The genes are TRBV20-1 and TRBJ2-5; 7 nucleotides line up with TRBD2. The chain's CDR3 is CSAIVGGQETQYF. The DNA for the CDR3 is TGCAGTGCTATCGTGGGGGGGCAAGAGACCCAGTACTTC.